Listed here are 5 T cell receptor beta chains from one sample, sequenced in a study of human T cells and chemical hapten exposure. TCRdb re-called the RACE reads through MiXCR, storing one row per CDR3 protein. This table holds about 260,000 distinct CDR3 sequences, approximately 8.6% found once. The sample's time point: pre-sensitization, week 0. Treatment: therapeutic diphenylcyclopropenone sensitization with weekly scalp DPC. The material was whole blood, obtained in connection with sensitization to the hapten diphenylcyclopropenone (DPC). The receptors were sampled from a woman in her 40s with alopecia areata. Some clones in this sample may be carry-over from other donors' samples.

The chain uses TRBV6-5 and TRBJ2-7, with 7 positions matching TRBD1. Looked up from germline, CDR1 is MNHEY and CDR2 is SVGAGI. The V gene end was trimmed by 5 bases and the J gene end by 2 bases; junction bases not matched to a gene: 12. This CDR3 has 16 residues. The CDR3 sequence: CASSQGTGVIPYEQYF. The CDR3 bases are TGTGCCAGCAGTCAGGGTACAGGGGTAATCCCCTACGAGCAGTACTTC.

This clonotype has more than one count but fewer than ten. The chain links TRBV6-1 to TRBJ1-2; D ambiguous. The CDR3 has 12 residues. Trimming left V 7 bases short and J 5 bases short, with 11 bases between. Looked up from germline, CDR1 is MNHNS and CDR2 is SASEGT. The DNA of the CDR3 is TGTGCCAGCACTAGGAACCTTTATGGCTACACCTTC. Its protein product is CASTRNLYGYTF.

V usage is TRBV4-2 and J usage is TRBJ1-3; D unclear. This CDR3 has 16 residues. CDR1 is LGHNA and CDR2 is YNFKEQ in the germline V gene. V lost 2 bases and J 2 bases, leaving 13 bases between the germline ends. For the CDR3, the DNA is TGTGCCAGCAGCCAACTCGTCCCTATTACTGGAAACACCATATATTTT. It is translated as CASSQLVPITGNTIYF.

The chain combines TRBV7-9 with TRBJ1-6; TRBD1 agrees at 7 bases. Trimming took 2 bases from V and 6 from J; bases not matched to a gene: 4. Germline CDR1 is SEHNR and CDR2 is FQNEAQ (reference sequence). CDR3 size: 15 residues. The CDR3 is CASSLRTGPNSPLHF. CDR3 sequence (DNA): TGTGCCAGCAGCTTAAGGACAGGTCCTAATTCACCCCTCCACTTT.

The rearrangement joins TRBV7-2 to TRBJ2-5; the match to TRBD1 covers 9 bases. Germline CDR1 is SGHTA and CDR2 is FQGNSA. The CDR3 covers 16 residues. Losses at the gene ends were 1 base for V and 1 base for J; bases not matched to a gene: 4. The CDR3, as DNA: TGTGCCAGCAGCTTAGATTACAGGGGGCTCCAAGAGACCCAGTACTTC. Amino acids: CASSLDYRGLQETQYF. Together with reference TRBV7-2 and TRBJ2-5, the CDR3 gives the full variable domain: GAGVSQSPSNKVTEKGKDVELRCDPISGHTALYWYRQSLGQGLEFLIYFQGNSAPDKSGLPSDRFSAERTGGSVSTLTIQRTQQEDSAVYLCASSLDYRGLQETQYFGPGTRLLVL.